The rows below give T cell receptor beta chains drawn from one sample of a study of CD8+ T cells in alopecia areata. Only in-frame clones appear in the TCRdb table, and some are missing; sequencing was by immunoSEQ multiplex PCR. The sample contains around 190,000 clones, roughly 70% of which appear only once. The material was CD4+ T cells sorted from blood, obtained at approximately week 49, from a patient treated with tofacitinib. The receptors were gathered from a human donor with alopecia areata. Both conserved end residues are part of each CDR3. Fields, in order: D gene, J gene, CDR3 length, V gene, clone size, CDR3 DNA, CDR3 protein. The D gene is left open where the match is weak. A clone size is listed for some rows: how often the clone was seen (once, few, many), or a class if it is expanded.

>NA|TRBJ2-1|12|TRBV30|NA
TGTGCCTGGACCGGGCTGTACAATGAGCAGTTCTTC
CAWTGLYNEQFF
>TRBD1|TRBJ1-4|15|TRBV2|NA
TGTGCCAGCAATCGGGACAGGGAAACTAATGAAAAACTGTTTTTT
CASNRDRETNEKLFF
>TRBD1|TRBJ1-2|15|TRBV2|NA
TGTGCCAGCAAAATGGGACAGGTTGAATCTGGAGGCTACACCTTC
CASKMGQVESGGYTF
>NA|TRBJ1-5|16|TRBV6-1|NA
TGTGCCAGCAGTGAAGGGGTCCAGGCGGGCAATCAGCCCCAGCATTTT
CASSEGVQAGNQPQHF
>NA|TRBJ1-6|13|TRBV9|NA
TGTGCCAGCAGCGTAGACATAAATTCACCCCTCCACTTT
CASSVDINSPLHF
>NA|TRBJ1-5|13|TRBV29-1|NA
TGCAGCGTCTCGGACGGGAGAGATCAGCCCCAGCATTTT
CSVSDGRDQPQHF
>NA|TRBJ1-4|15|TRBV4-3|NA
TGCGCCAGCAGCCAAGCCGCCGGGGCAGGGGAAAAACTGTTTTTT
CASSQAAGAGEKLFF
>TRBD1|TRBJ1-6|13|TRBV14|NA
TGTGCCAGCAGAGGGACAGGGAATTCACCCCTCCACTTT
CASRGTGNSPLHF
>NA|TRBJ1-4|16|TRBV5-1|NA
TGCGCCAGCAGCTTGGGTCGAGGGGGAGGCCGTGAAAAACTGTTTTTT
CASSLGRGGGREKLFF
>NA|TRBJ2-5|14|TRBV5-4|NA
TGTGCCAGCAGCTTGGATCTTACCACCCACCCCCAGTACTTC
CASSLDLTTHPQYF
>NA|TRBJ2-3|18|TRBV11-3|NA
TGTGCCAGCAGCTCCCTCAATCGGTGGGACAAGGGGACAGATACGCAGTATTTT
CASSSLNRWDKGTDTQYF
>NA|TRBJ2-7|13|TRBV6-5|NA
TGTGCCAGCAGTTACGCCTCCCACTACGAGCAGTACTTC
CASSYASHYEQYF
>NA|TRBJ1-2|11|TRBV28|few
TGTGCCAGCAGGACAGGCCATGGCTACACCTTC
CASRTGHGYTF
>TRBD1|TRBJ1-2|13|TRBV27|NA
TGTGCCAGCGCGGTCGACAGGGTCTATGGCTACACCTTC
CASAVDRVYGYTF
>TRBD1|TRBJ1-5|17|TRBV15|NA
TGTGCCACCAGCATTTACGGGACAGGGTCCAGCAATCAGCCCCAGCATTTT
CATSIYGTGSSNQPQHF
>NA|TRBJ1-2|13|TRBV7-8|NA
TGTGCCAGCAGCTTAGCGAGTTCGGGGGGCTACACCTTC
CASSLASSGGYTF
>TRBD1|TRBJ1-1|15|TRBV29-1|few
TGCAGCGTGGGGTCCGCAGGGGGAGGGAACACTGAAGCTTTCTTT
CSVGSAGGGNTEAFF
>NA|TRBJ2-3|16|TRBV2|NA
TGTGCCAGCAGCGAACAGGGCCTCTCCGGAACAGATACGCAGTATTTT
CASSEQGLSGTDTQYF
>NA|TRBJ2-1|11|TRBV30|few
TGTGCCTGGCGTTATAGGGATGAGCAGTTCTTC
CAWRYRDEQFF
>NA|TRBJ1-2|15|TRBV5-4|NA
TGTGCCAGCAGCTTGCTTCCGGGAAGCGACTATGGCTACACCTTC
CASSLLPGSDYGYTF